The T cell receptor beta chain described here comes from a study of identical twins. V lost 2 bases and J 7 bases, leaving 3 bases between the germline ends. The CDR3 covers 11 residues. The germline CDR1 and CDR2 sequences are ENHRY and SYGVKD. This clonotype has only a few counts. In TCRdb, the 5' RACE reads were re-called with MiXCR into one record per CDR3 protein. The sample consists of 450,000 or so distinct CDR3 sequences, approximately 25% of them appearing once. The same sample was also studied in work on T cells expressing NK-cell markers. That paper adds: Whether expanded NKG2C+ T cell clones were HCMV specific stayed uncertain.

The gene calls are TRBV10-3 and TRBJ2-1; D is uncertain. This TCR came from a woman aged 18-35 years in good health. The sequencing sample was made of CD4+ T cells sorted from blood. As DNA, the CDR3 is TGTGCCATCAGTGAGATGAATGAGCAGTTCTTC. Encoded protein: CAISEMNEQFF.